This T cell receptor (beta chain) was sequenced for a study of blood T cell repertoires in COVID-19. Study in general: There were acute and convalescent COVID-19 samples, and they came from the United States, Italy and Spain. Sample material is recorded as cDNA or gDNA derived from T cells, B-cell-depleted T cells, or PBMCs.

In the authors' workflow: Amplification of reference gene primers provided the estimated nucleated cell counts. Sequenced by immunoSEQ multiplex PCR; TCRdb stores in-frame clones only, minus some. D and trimming come from the DNA, and the V and J calls and clone size come from that table. The table lists 150,000 to 200,000 clones, approximately 87% of them singletons. V shed 3 bases, J shed 2 bases, and the junction held 0 bases outside the gene matches. The germline V gene encodes CDR1 ENHRY and CDR2 SYGVKD. CDR3 length: 15 residues. J is TRBJ2-6 and V is TRBV10-3, with 8 bases that match TRBD1. The origin of this receptor is a man between 18 and 29 years old with active or convalescent COVID-19. Sequenced material: peripheral blood. The CDR3 spells CAISEQGAGANVLTF. CDR3 sequence (DNA): TGTGCCATCAGTGAACAGGGGGCTGGGGCCAACGTCCTGACTTTC.